Below, 7 T cell receptor beta chains from the same sample are listed, as sequenced in a study of radiotherapy plus CTLA-4 blockade in lung cancer. The method was immunoSEQ multiplex PCR; TCRdb's version includes in-frame clones alone and lacks a portion of them. There are 55,000 to 65,000 clones in the sample; 77% occur only once, and 3.5% to 4.5% lies in the top ten. Sequenced here: peripheral blood, sampled from a patient treated with radiotherapy plus ipilimumab. The receptors stem from a human donor with non-small cell lung cancer who had a partial response to radiotherapy plus ipilimumab.

In this sample, this clone turned up once. The chain has TRBV30 and TRBJ1-2, with a possible D match to TRBD1 (6 bases). Per the germline V gene, CDR1 is GTSNPN and CDR2 is SVGIG (reference sequence). This CDR3 comprises 15 residues. Between the trimmed V and J ends, which lost 2 bases and 0 bases, there was a span of 13 bases. The CDR3, as DNA: TGTGCCTGGAGTAGGGGACAAGTTACTAACTATGGCTACACCTTC. Protein: CAWSRGQVTNYGYTF.

The chain carries TRBV29-1 and TRBJ1-2; a possible D gene is TRBD1 (5 bases). CDR3 length equals 13 residues. Germline loops: CDR1 SQVTM, CDR2 ANQGSEA. V lost 2 bases and J 4 bases, leaving 11 bases between the germline ends. This CDR3 reads CSVEKQESYGYTF. The CDR3 nucleotides are TGCAGCGTTGAAAAACAGGAGAGCTATGGCTACACCTTC.

The gene calls are TRBV15 and TRBJ1-1; possibly TRBD1 for D (6 bases). The V end was cut by 2 bases, the J end by 11 bases, with 15 bases between. The CDR3 contains 13 residues. CDR1 LNHNV and CDR2 YYDKDF come from the germline V gene (reference sequence). CDR3 sequence: CATSRPTQRGAFF. CDR3 bases: TGTGCCACCAGCAGACCCACCCAGAGGGGGGCTTTCTTT.

The CDR3 bases are TGTGCCAGCAACAACCCCCTGAATTACAATGAGCAGTTCTTC. It encodes CASNNPLNYNEQFF. The V gene is TRBV11-2, the J gene TRBJ2-1, with D uncertain. The CDR3 loop spans 14 amino acids. The V end was cut by 7 bases, the J end by 4 bases, with 14 bases between. From germline, CDR1 is SGHAT and CDR2 FQNNGV. Complete variable domain (other parts from reference TRBV11-2 and TRBJ2-1): EAGVAQSPRYKIIEKRQSVAFWCNPISGHATLYWYQQILGQGPKLLIQFQNNGVVDDSQLPKDRFSAERLKGVDSTLKIQPAKLEDSAVYLCASNNPLNYNEQFFGPGTRLTVL.

The CDR3 DNA is TGTGCCAGCACCCCGACAGGGGGCACAGATACGCAGTATTTT. It encodes CASTPTGGTDTQYF. The J gene is TRBJ2-3, the V gene TRBV7-9; 8 bases agree with TRBD1. CDR1 is SEHNR and CDR2 is FQNEAQ in the germline V gene (reference sequence). With V trimmed by 7 bases and J by 1 base, 4 bases remained unmatched. The CDR3 length is 14 residues.

The chain employs TRBV7-2 and TRBJ2-5, with 12 positions matching TRBD2. J gave up 5 bases and V 4 bases, and 5 bases lay outside the gene matches. Germline V lookup: CDR1 SGHTA, CDR2 FQGNSA. This CDR3 region has 15 residues. In DNA form, the CDR3 reads TGTGCCAGCAGCTCGCTAGCGGGGGGGCGGGAGACCCAGTACTTC. Residues: CASSSLAGGRETQYF.

CDR3 sequence reads: CASSRGQAETQYF. The DNA of the CDR3 is TGTGCCAGCAGTCGAGGACAGGCAGAGACCCAGTACTTC. V is TRBV11-3 and J is TRBJ2-5, with 7 bases lining up with TRBD1. The trim removed 6 bases at V and 4 bases at J, leaving 5 bases unmatched. The germline V gene encodes CDR1 SGHNT and CDR2 YENEEA. The CDR3 length is 13 residues.